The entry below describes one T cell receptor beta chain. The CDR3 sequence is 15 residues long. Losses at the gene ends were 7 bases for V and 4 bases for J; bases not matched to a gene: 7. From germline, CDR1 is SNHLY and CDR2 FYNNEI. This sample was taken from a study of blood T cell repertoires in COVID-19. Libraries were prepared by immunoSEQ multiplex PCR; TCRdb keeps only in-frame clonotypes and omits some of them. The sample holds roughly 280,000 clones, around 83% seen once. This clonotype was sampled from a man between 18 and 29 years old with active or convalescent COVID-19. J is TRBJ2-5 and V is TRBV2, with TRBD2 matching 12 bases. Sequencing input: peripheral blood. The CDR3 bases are TGTGCCAGCATTCCTAGCGGGGGGGCTCGAGAGACCCAGTACTTC. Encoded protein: CASIPSGGARETQYF.